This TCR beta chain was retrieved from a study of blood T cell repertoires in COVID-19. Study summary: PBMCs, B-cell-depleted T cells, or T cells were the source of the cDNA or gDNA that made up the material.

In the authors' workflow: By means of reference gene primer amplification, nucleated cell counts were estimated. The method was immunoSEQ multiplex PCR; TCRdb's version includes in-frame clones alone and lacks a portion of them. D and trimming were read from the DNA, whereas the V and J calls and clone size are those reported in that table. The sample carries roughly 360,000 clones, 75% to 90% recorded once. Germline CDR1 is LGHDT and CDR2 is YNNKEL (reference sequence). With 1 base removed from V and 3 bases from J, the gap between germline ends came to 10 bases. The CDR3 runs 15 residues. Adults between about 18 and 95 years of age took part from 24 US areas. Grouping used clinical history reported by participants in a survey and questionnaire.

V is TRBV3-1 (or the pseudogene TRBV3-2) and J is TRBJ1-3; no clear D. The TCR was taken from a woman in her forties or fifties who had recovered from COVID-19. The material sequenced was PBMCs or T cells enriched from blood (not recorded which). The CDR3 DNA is TGTGCCAGCAGCCAAGTAGATGGACTTGGAAACACCATATATTTT. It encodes CASSQVDGLGNTIYF.